This TCR beta chain was captured by sequencing in a study of cytomegalovirus exposure and HLA in healthy donors. The V gene end was trimmed by 6 bases and the J gene end by 3 bases; junction bases not matched to a gene: 7. Germline loops: CDR1 MNHNS, CDR2 SASEGT. The CDR3 extends over 15 amino acids. PCR involved 60 Vbeta and 13 Jbeta primers. TCRdb's copy holds only in-frame clones and misses some; the assay was immunoSEQ multiplex PCR. The profile covers 90,000 or so clones, with roughly four fifths appearing a single time and roughly 3.8% taken by the ten largest. The sequenced material came from PBMCs. The chain couples TRBV6-1 to TRBJ2-5, with 10 bases that match TRBD2. The receptor's source is a man aged 50 to 60 in good health and CMV-seronegative. CDR3: CASRAGTSEKETQYF. The DNA of the CDR3 is TGTGCCAGCAGGGCCGGGACTAGCGAAAAAGAGACCCAGTACTTC.